This is a list of T cell receptor beta chains from one sample in a study of PD-L1 blockade in urothelial cancer. Repertoires were generated with immunoSEQ multiplex PCR, while TCRdb's copy carries only in-frame clones and drops some. The sample shows 90,000 to 120,000 clones, around 93% of them seen only once. Sequences were derived from PBMCs, sampled around atezolizumab (anti-PD-L1) treatment. Receptor source: an elderly woman with urothelial cancer. The CDR3 runs from the conserved cysteine through the conserved F or W. Each record gives: D gene, V gene, J gene, clone size, CDR3 DNA, CDR3 protein. D genes are given only for firm matches. Some rows have no size entry. The others give once, few or many, or a class for an expanded clone.

D: -
V: TRBV5-1
J: TRBJ2-3
size: -
DNA: TGCGCCAGCGCCCGGGAATCCACAGATACGCAGTATTTT
CDR3: CASARESTDTQYF

D: -
V: TRBV6-5
J: TRBJ2-4
size: -
DNA: TGTGCCAGCAGTTACTCGCGGACAGTGGGGGACATTCAGTACTTC
CDR3: CASSYSRTVGDIQYF

D: TRBD1
V: TRBV18
J: TRBJ2-7
size: once
DNA: TGTGCCAGCTCAGCGGGACAGGGGATCTACGAGCAGTACTTC
CDR3: CASSAGQGIYEQYF

D: -
V: TRBV5-8
J: TRBJ2-7
size: once
DNA: TGTGCCAGCAGCTTGAAAGGGGTCTACGAGCAGTACTTC
CDR3: CASSLKGVYEQYF

D: TRBD1
V: TRBV11-2
J: TRBJ2-7
size: -
DNA: TGTGCCAGCAGCATACCCGGGACAGGAGTCTACGAGCAGTACTTC
CDR3: CASSIPGTGVYEQYF

D: TRBD1
V: TRBV5-1
J: TRBJ2-2
size: once
DNA: TGCGCCAGCAGCCCGGGACAGATTTTGCCGAACACCGGGGAGCTGTTTTTT
CDR3: CASSPGQILPNTGELFF

D: -
V: TRBV6-5
J: TRBJ2-6
size: -
DNA: TGTGCCAGCAGGGACACCTCTGGGGCCAACGTCCTGACTTTC
CDR3: CASRDTSGANVLTF

D: TRBD1
V: TRBV9
J: TRBJ2-7
size: -
DNA: TGTGCCAGCAGCCCCCCCGGGACAGGTCGCTACGAGCAGTACTTC
CDR3: CASSPPGTGRYEQYF

D: TRBD1
V: TRBV10-1
J: TRBJ2-1
size: once
DNA: TGCGCCAGCAGTGAGTTCGGGACAGGGCTCAATGAGCAGTTCTTC
CDR3: CASSEFGTGLNEQFF

D: TRBD2
V: TRBV6-6
J: TRBJ2-5
size: once
DNA: TGTGCCAGCGGAGATGGCGGGAGGGAGACCCAGTACTTC
CDR3: CASGDGGRETQYF

D: -
V: TRBV9
J: TRBJ1-1
size: -
DNA: TGTGCCAGCAGCGTAGTGGGGCAGGGCCCCGGGAACACTGAAGCTTTCTTT
CDR3: CASSVVGQGPGNTEAFF

D: TRBD2
V: TRBV4-1
J: TRBJ2-7
size: -
DNA: TGCGCCAGCAGCCAGGCTCTTCAGGGGCTAGCGGGTGGGTACGAGCAGTACTTC
CDR3: CASSQALQGLAGGYEQYF

D: -
V: TRBV23-1
J: TRBJ1-5
size: -
DNA: TGCGCCAGCAGTCAAACCCCCGTTCCGGGACACCTACGTAAGAGCAATCAGCCCCAGCATTTT
CDR3: CASSQTPVPGHLRKSNQPQHF

D: TRBD2
V: TRBV10-3
J: TRBJ2-2
size: -
DNA: TGTGCCATCCGTGGGACTAGCGGGAACACCGGGGAGCTGTTTTTT
CDR3: CAIRGTSGNTGELFF

D: -
V: TRBV30
J: TRBJ1-4
size: -
DNA: TGTGCCTGGAGTAGGGAGGGAGAAGAACTGTTTTTT
CDR3: CAWSREGEELFF

D: TRBD2
V: TRBV11-2
J: TRBJ2-5
size: few
DNA: TGTGCCAGCAGCCCCAGACTAGCGGGAGGACAAGAGACCCAGTACTTC
CDR3: CASSPRLAGGQETQYF

D: TRBD2
V: TRBV19
J: TRBJ2-1
size: once
DNA: TGTGCCAGTAGTATGGGGACTAGCGGGAGGGGTGAGCAGTTCTTC
CDR3: CASSMGTSGRGEQFF

D: -
V: TRBV10-1
J: TRBJ2-7
size: few
DNA: TGCGCCAGCAGTGAGTCCCCAACAGTCGACGAGCAGTACTTC
CDR3: CASSESPTVDEQYF

D: TRBD1
V: TRBV9
J: TRBJ1-1
size: -
DNA: TGTGCCAGCAGCACCCACAGGGGCACTGAAGCTTTCTTT
CDR3: CASSTHRGTEAFF

D: -
V: TRBV29-1
J: TRBJ2-1
size: -
DNA: TGCAGCGTCGGTCGCGGAGGCAATGAGCAGTTCTTC
CDR3: CSVGRGGNEQFF

D: -
V: TRBV5-3
J: TRBJ1-1
size: -
DNA: TGTGCCAGAAGCTTGCAGGGGACGAACACTGAAGCTTTCTTT
CDR3: CARSLQGTNTEAFF

D: -
V: TRBV5-1
J: TRBJ1-4
size: -
DNA: TGCGCCAGCAGCTTGGAACAGGGTGGAGAAAAACTGTTTTTT
CDR3: CASSLEQGGEKLFF

D: TRBD1
V: TRBV2
J: TRBJ1-2
size: -
DNA: TGTGCCAGCAGTGCCTCGGGACAGGGGCTCTATGGCTACACCTTC
CDR3: CASSASGQGLYGYTF

D: -
V: TRBV28
J: TRBJ2-1
size: -
DNA: TGTGCCAGCAGTTTAGGGTCCCCGGGCAATGAGCAGTTCTTC
CDR3: CASSLGSPGNEQFF

D: TRBD1
V: TRBV19
J: TRBJ1-2
size: -
DNA: TGTGCCAGTAGTCCTGACAGGGGATGGGACTATGGCTACACCTTC
CDR3: CASSPDRGWDYGYTF

D: TRBD1
V: TRBV6-1
J: TRBJ2-7
size: -
DNA: TGTGCCAGCAGTGTGGGGACAGACCACTACGAGCAGTACTTC
CDR3: CASSVGTDHYEQYF

D: TRBD2
V: TRBV19
J: TRBJ2-1
size: -
DNA: TGTGCCAGTAGGTTGGGTAGCGGGAGTAGCTATGAGCAGTTCTTC
CDR3: CASRLGSGSSYEQFF

D: TRBD2
V: TRBV5-1
J: TRBJ2-1
size: -
DNA: TGCGCCAGCAGCTTACTAGCGAGGCAGAGCGATGAGCAGTTCTTC
CDR3: CASSLLARQSDEQFF

D: TRBD2
V: TRBV7-9
J: TRBJ2-1
size: -
DNA: TGTGCCAGCAGCTTAGTGTTGCGGGAGCCGACCTCCTACAATGAGCAGTTCTTC
CDR3: CASSLVLREPTSYNEQFF